This T cell receptor beta chain originates from a study of cytomegalovirus exposure and HLA in healthy donors. The data were produced by immunoSEQ multiplex PCR, yet TCRdb's version contains in-frame clones alone and is incomplete. The sample has 65,000 to 70,000 clones; roughly nine tenths are singletons. The CDR3 spans 14 residues. Looked up from germline, CDR1 is MDHEN and CDR2 is SYDVKM. With 6 bases removed from V and 5 bases from J, the gap between germline ends came to 14 bases. The sample comprised PBMCs. The TCR was taken from a man aged 18 to 30 in good health and CMV-seronegative. V usage is TRBV28 and J usage is TRBJ1-3; the D is unclear. CDR3 loop: CASSFVQARNTIYF. CDR3 nucleotides: TGTGCCAGCAGCTTCGTCCAGGCACGAAACACCATATATTTT.